The sequence of this T cell receptor (beta chain) was determined in a study of blood T cells in healthy people across ages. It was with a sample-barcoded 5' primer and a J-beta primer mix that a second PCR of about 7 to 12 cycles was run. TCRdb used MiXCR to reprocess the 5' RACE reads, holding one entry per CDR3 protein. The repertoire has 1 million to 1.2 million distinct CDR3 sequences, more than 30% of them found once; the top ten carry roughly 13%. This CDR3 has 19 amino acids. V was pared by 0 bases and J by 1 base, with 9 bases of the junction left unmatched. Germline V gene lookup returns CDR1 MNHEY and CDR2 SVGEGT.

The J gene is TRBJ2-2, the V gene TRBV6-2 or TRBV6-3, with 9 bases lining up with TRBD1. The sequence derives from a man younger than 30 in good health. The sample taken for sequencing was blood. CDR3 nucleotide sequence: TGTGCCAGCAGTTACTCCAGCGTTCCGGGACAGGGGAACACCGGGGAGCTGTTTTTT. This encodes CASSYSSVPGQGNTGELFF.